This entry lists 2 T cell receptor delta chains sequenced from one sample in a study of gammadelta T cells in human blood. TCRdb made new clone calls on the RT-PCR reads using CATT. The data show around 1,000 delta-chain clones, with approximately 19% seen just once and 15% to 20% held by the top ten. Sequencing input: Vgamma9Vdelta2 gamma-delta T cells from infant blood. Receptors were obtained from a human donor.

Note on this clone: A read error is the likely source, as a far larger clone sits one nucleotide away. This chain links TRDV2 with TRDJ3; 9 bases align to TRDD3. Germline matching of the DNA provided the J gene here, since TCRdb leaves it blank. The germline V gene encodes CDR1 GEAIGNYY and CDR2 EKD. Trimming removed 2 bases from V and 5 bases from J; junction bases left unmatched: 12. The CDR3 contains 19 residues. The CDR3 DNA reads TGTGCCTGTGACATGGTGAGTGGGGGATATGCCGGGGACACCCGACAGATGTTTTTC. This sequence encodes CACDMVSGGYAGDTRQMFF.

With regard to this clone: It differs at one base from a far larger clone, so likely a read error. V is TRDV2 and J is TRDJ3, with 13 bases lining up with TRDD3. TCRdb is silent on the J gene; assignment here came from matching the DNA to germline. The CDR3 has 19 residues. Germline V lookup: CDR1 GEAIGNYY, CDR2 EKD. CDR3 sequence: CASDILGDTSSWDTRQMFF. CDR3 coding DNA: TGTGCCAGTGACATACTGGGGGATACGAGCTCCTGGGACACCCGACAGATGTTTTTC.